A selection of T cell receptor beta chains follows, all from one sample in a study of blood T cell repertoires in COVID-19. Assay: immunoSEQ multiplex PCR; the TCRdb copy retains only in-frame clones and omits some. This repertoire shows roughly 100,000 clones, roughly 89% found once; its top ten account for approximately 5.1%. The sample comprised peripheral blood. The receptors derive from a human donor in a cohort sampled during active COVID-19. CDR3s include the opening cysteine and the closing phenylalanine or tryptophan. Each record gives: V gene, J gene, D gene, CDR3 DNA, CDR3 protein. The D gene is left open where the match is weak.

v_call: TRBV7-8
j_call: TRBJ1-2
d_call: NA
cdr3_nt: TGTGCCAGCAGCCCACTCCTTTATGGCTACACCTTC
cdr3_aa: CASSPLLYGYTF

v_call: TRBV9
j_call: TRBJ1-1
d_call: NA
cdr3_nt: TGTGCCAGCAGCGTAGACAGGGACACTGAAGCTTTCTTT
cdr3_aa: CASSVDRDTEAFF

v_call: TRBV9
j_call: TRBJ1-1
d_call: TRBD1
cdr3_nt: TGTGCCAGCAGCGCCAGGCCAGCGGGACAGGGGAGGACTGAAGCTTTCTTT
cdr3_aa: CASSARPAGQGRTEAFF

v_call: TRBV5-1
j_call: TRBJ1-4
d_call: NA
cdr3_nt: TGCGCCAGCAGCCGGGACTCCGGATCGGGGGCTAATGAAAAACTGTTTTTT
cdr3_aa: CASSRDSGSGANEKLFF

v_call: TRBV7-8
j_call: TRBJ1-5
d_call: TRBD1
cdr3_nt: TGTGCCAGCAGCTTAGGGACAGGTAGCAATCAGCCCCAGCATTTT
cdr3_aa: CASSLGTGSNQPQHF

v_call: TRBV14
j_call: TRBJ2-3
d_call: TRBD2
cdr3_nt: TGTGCCAGCAGCCCGGGACTAGCGGGGGGAACAGATACGCAGTATTTT
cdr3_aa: CASSPGLAGGTDTQYF

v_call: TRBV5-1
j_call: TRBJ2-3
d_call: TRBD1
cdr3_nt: TGCGCCAGCAGCAAGGGACAGGGCGGCGCAGATACGCAGTATTTT
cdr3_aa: CASSKGQGGADTQYF

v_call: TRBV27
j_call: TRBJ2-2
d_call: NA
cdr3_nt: TGTGCCAGCAGTTTACAGGCAAACACCGGGGAGCTGTTTTTT
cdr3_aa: CASSLQANTGELFF

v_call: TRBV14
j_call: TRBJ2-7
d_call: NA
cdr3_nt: TGTGCCAGCAGCCATTTATGGCCTTCCCCGATCGAGCAGTACTTC
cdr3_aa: CASSHLWPSPIEQYF

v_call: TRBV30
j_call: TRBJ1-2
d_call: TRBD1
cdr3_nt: TGTGCCTGGAGATTCGGGACAGGGGTAGGCTACACCTTC
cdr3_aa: CAWRFGTGVGYTF

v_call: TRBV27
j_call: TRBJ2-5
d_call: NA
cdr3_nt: TGTGCCAGCAGTTTATCCCCAAGCGCTGAGACCCAGTACTTC
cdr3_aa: CASSLSPSAETQYF